These 2 T cell receptor beta chains were sequenced from one sample in a study of cytomegalovirus exposure and HLA in healthy donors (dated by TCRdb to 2017 to 2019). Library preparation employed the immunoSEQ multiplex PCR assay. For the multiplex PCR, a mixture combining 60 forward primers for TCR Vbeta segments and 13 reverse primers for TCR Jbeta segments was used. TCRdb re-hosts the immuneACCESS table, in-frame sequences only. Its copies lack some clones; in the studies checked, an unresolved V gene accounts for under half of them, and the cause for the rest is not known. This sample has about 200,000 clones in its table, and 75% to 80% of those were observed once. Of the sample, approximately 14% falls within the top ten clones. The specimen sequenced was PBMCs. The receptor source for this set is a woman aged 30 to 39 in good health and CMV-seropositive.

This chain uses TRBV27 with TRBJ1-1, with TRBD1 matching 7 bases. This CDR3 has 14 amino acids. CDR1 and CDR2 (germline): MNHEY, SMNVEV (reference sequence). Trimming at V came to 2 bases and at J to 0 bases, leaving 0 bases not matched to a gene. CDR3 sequence reads: CASSLGTVNTEAFF. The CDR3 nucleotides are TGTGCCAGCAGTTTAGGGACAGTGAACACTGAAGCTTTCTTT.

This chain links TRBV27 with TRBJ2-3, with 10 nucleotides matching TRBD1. Germline lookup yields CDR1 MNHEY and CDR2 SMNVEV (reference sequence). V lost 3 bases and J lost 6; bases outside the gene matches: 6. This CDR3 comprises 15 residues. CDR3 residues: CASSLIRDRGDTQYF. The CDR3 DNA follows: TGTGCCAGCAGTTTGATAAGGGACAGGGGCGATACGCAGTATTTT.